The 16 T cell receptor beta chains below were found in one sample sequenced in a study of T-cell memory formation after mild COVID-19. MiXCR, applied by TCRdb to the 5' RACE reads, yields one record per CDR3 protein. The table lists 450,000 to 650,000 distinct CDR3 sequences, about 20% of them singletons. Sample: PBMCs or a T cell subset sorted from them (not recorded which). The receptors come from an adult woman who had mild COVID-19 (a few samples of this study predate the infection). Cell type and time point are not known.

The chain has TRBV3-1 and TRBJ1-3; D may be TRBD1 (5 bases). Germline CDR1 and CDR2: LGHDT and YNNKEL (reference sequence). Trimming stripped 4 bases from V and 2 bases from J, with 15 bases between. The CDR3 contains 16 residues. The DNA for the CDR3 is TGTGCCAGCAGCCCCGCGGCAGGGACGGCTGGAAACACCATATATTTT. It codes for CASSPAAGTAGNTIYF.

The rearrangement uses TRBV5-1 and TRBJ2-7, with 7 bases identical to TRBD1. The V segment lost 2 bases and the J segment 2 bases; nucleotides outside the gene matches: 10. CDR1 and CDR2 from the germline V gene are SGHRS and YFSETQ. CDR3 length: 16 amino acids. The CDR3 sequence: CASSLATGADTYEQYF. In DNA, the CDR3 is TGCGCCAGCAGCTTAGCCACAGGGGCCGACACCTACGAGCAGTACTTC.

This clonotype was observed at least ten times. CDR3 nucleotide sequence: TGTGCCAGCAGCTCGGGACAGGGGAACACCGGGGAGCTGTTTTTT. Translation gives CASSSGQGNTGELFF. The chain has TRBV6-5 and TRBJ2-2; 9 nucleotides align to TRBD1. With 6 bases clipped from V and 1 base from J, the junction kept 3 bases outside the gene matches. The germline gives CDR1 MNHEY, CDR2 SVGAGI. The CDR3 length is 15 residues.

This clonotype was observed a few times. The CDR3 is CASSLVQVNTEAFF. CDR3 sequence (DNA): TGTGCCAGCAGCTTAGTACAGGTGAACACTGAAGCTTTCTTT. The V gene is TRBV7-2, the J gene TRBJ1-1; possible D gene TRBD1, 5 bases. V lost 1 base, J lost 0 bases, and 6 bases lay in between. The CDR3 consists of 14 residues. The germline gives CDR1 SGHTA, CDR2 FQGNSA.

The chain joins TRBV11-3 to TRBJ2-1, with D unresolved. Deletions cut 4 bases from V and 3 bases from J, with 10 bases between. The CDR3 covers 14 residues. Germline assignment: CDR1 SGHNT and CDR2 YENEEA. This chain's CDR3 is CASSSTGLYNEQFF. CDR3 DNA: TGTGCCAGCAGCTCGACTGGTCTCTACAATGAGCAGTTCTTC.

V usage is TRBV6-1 and J usage is TRBJ2-7; 10 nucleotides align to TRBD2. This CDR3 has 13 residues. V was clipped by 7 bases and J by 7 bases; unmatched bases: 7. CDR1 is MNHNS, CDR2 SASEGT, per germline. The CDR3 protein is CASNLAGAVEQYF. The DNA of the CDR3 is TGTGCCAGCAATCTAGCGGGGGCTGTTGAGCAGTACTTC.

The chain recombines TRBV9 with TRBJ1-1, with 7 bases lining up with TRBD1. CDR3 length equals 13 residues. Trimming cost V 0 bases and J 9 bases; bases outside gene matches: 5. Germline loops: CDR1 SGDLS, CDR2 YYNGEE. The chain's CDR3 is CASSVGKGAKAFF. CDR3 coding DNA: TGTGCCAGCAGCGTAGGGAAGGGGGCCAAAGCTTTCTTT. Looking up the rest from reference TRBV9 and TRBJ1-1 gives the full variable domain: DSGVTQTPKHLITATGQRVTLRCSPRSGDLSVYWYQQSLDQGLQFLIQYYNGEERAKGNILERFSAQQFPDLHSELNLSSLELGDSALYFCASSVGKGAKAFFGQGTRLTVV.

This clonotype occurred a few times. The rearrangement joins TRBV7-2 to TRBJ1-3; D is possibly TRBD1 (6 bases). V lost 1 base and J 4 bases, leaving 20 bases between the germline ends. CDR3 length: 18 amino acids. CDR1 SGHTA and CDR2 FQGNSA come from the germline V gene. The CDR3, as DNA: TGTGCCAGCAGCTTAGGGGGAGACAGGACCAGGGCCGGAAACACCATATATTTT. It specifies CASSLGGDRTRAGNTIYF.

The genes are TRBV18 and TRBJ1-2; 8 bases fit TRBD1. The CDR3 is made up of 14 amino acids. The V gene's germline CDR1 is KGHSH and CDR2 LQKENI. The V segment lost 3 bases and the J segment 2 bases; nucleotides outside the gene matches: 2. The CDR3 nucleotides read TGTGCCAGCTCACCGGGACAGGCCAACTATGGCTACACCTTC. It translates to CASSPGQANYGYTF.

The genes are TRBV20-1 and TRBJ1-2; D is possibly TRBD1 (5 bases). CDR3 length: 15 amino acids. Trimming removed 5 bases from V and 0 bases from J, with 16 bases in between. Germline CDR1 reads DFQATT; CDR2 reads SNEGSKA (reference sequence). The CDR3 protein is CSAAKGALTNYGYTF. The CDR3 DNA reads as TGCAGTGCTGCCAAAGGGGCTTTGACTAACTATGGCTACACCTTC.

V gene TRBV6-4 combines with J gene TRBJ2-3, with unresolved D. The CDR3 runs to 14 residues. V shed 0 bases and J shed 0 bases, with 4 bases lying between them. The V gene's germline CDR1 is MRHNA and CDR2 SNTAGT. The CDR3 loop reads CASSDSLSTDTQYF. CDR3 nucleotides: TGTGCCAGCAGTGACTCTCTCAGCACAGATACGCAGTATTTT.

Only a few counts were recorded for this clonotype. This chain connects TRBV30 to TRBJ2-3; possible D gene TRBD2, 5 bases. This CDR3 is built from 14 residues. V was pared by 5 bases and J by 6 bases, with 18 bases between. Germline CDR1 GTSNPN, CDR2 SVGIG (reference sequence). Here the CDR3 reads CAWQRGARRDTQYF. CDR3 nucleotide sequence: TGTGCCTGGCAACGGGGAGCCCGGCGGGATACGCAGTATTTT.

This clonotype was recorded many times. The CDR3 bases are TGTGCCAGCAGTCCCCTGTTGATGGCGGAAAAACTGTTTTTT. Translating it yields CASSPLLMAEKLFF. The chain is built from TRBV27 and TRBJ1-4; D remains unclear. Germline-derived CDR1 and CDR2 are MNHEY and SMNVEV (reference sequence). The V end was cut by 5 bases, the J end by 8 bases, with 15 bases between. The CDR3 loop spans 14 amino acids.

This clonotype was seen once. This chain connects TRBV10-1 to TRBJ2-3; 9 bases are a match to TRBD2. Germline CDR1 and CDR2: WNHNN and SYGVQD (reference sequence). The CDR3 is made up of 16 amino acids. Unmatched junction bases numbered 6, after V lost 3 bases and J lost 2 bases. This chain's CDR3 is CASSESLAGYTDTQYF. The CDR3 nucleotides read TGCGCCAGCAGTGAATCCCTAGCGGGGTACACAGATACGCAGTATTTT.

The chain recombines TRBV20-1 with TRBJ2-7; 11 positions match TRBD1. V was clipped by 5 bases and J by 5 bases; unmatched bases: 2. Germline loops: CDR1 DFQATT, CDR2 SNEGSKA (reference sequence). There are 12 residues in the CDR3. The CDR3 DNA reads TGCAGTGCTCAGGGACAGGGGGACGAGCAGTACTTC. Translating gives CSAQGQGDEQYF.

The J gene is TRBJ1-1, the V gene TRBV5-1; D might be TRBD1 (5 bases). Germline V gene sequence: CDR1 SGHRS, CDR2 YFSETQ. The V end lost 2 bases, the J end lost 0 bases, and 11 bases lay between the germline ends. This CDR3 region has 15 residues. The CDR3 bases are TGCGCCAGCAGCTTCGACCCGGGGGTGAACACTGAAGCTTTCTTT. The encoded protein is CASSFDPGVNTEAFF.